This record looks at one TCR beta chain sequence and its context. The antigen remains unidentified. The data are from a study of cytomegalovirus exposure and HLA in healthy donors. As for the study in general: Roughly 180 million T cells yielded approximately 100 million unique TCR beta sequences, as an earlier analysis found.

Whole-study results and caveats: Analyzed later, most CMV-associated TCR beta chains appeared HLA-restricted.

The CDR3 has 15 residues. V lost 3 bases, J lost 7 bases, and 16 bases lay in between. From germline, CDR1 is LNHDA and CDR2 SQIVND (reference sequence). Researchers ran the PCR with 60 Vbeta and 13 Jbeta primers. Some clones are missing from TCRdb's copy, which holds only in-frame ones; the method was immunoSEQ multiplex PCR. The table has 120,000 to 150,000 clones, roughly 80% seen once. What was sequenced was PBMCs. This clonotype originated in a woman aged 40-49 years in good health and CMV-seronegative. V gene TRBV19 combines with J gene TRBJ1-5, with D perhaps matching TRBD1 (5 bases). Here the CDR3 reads CASSISTEPWQPQHF. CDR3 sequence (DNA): TGTGCCAGTAGTATTTCGACAGAGCCCTGGCAGCCCCAGCATTTT.